This T cell receptor beta chain was documented in a study of T-cell reconstitution after alpha-beta-depleted transplantation in children. Whole-study results and caveats: In some patients, recipient T cells and intrathymic progenitors surviving conditioning explained high day-60 diversity.

Using unique molecular identifiers, the investigators prepared the TCRbeta library. TCRdb processed the PCR reads anew with MiXCR; each CDR3 protein has one entry. In the table there are 450,000 to 550,000 distinct CDR3 sequences, about 10% of which are singletons. The CDR3 loop spans 16 amino acids. Deletions cut 1 base from V and 5 bases from J, with 16 bases between. Germline CDR1 is SGDLS and CDR2 is YYNGEE. On this clonotype: The antigen is unknown.

The clonotype comes from a female patient under 10 years old who had a stem cell transplant for aplastic anemia, so the T cells may come from the graft donor. The sequenced sample was PBMCs, mostly from graft donor cells, obtained 180 days after TCRalphabeta/CD19-depleted stem cell transplant. The chain links TRBV9 to TRBJ2-1; D possibly corresponds to TRBD2 (5 bases). CDR3 residues: CASSVRDVVRDNEQFF. CDR3 coding DNA: TGTGCCAGCAGCGTAAGAGACGTCGTGCGGGACAATGAGCAGTTCTTC.